The entry that follows covers one T cell receptor beta chain sequence. Original processing methods: For nucleated cells, counts were estimated from reference gene primer amplification. The table came from immunoSEQ multiplex PCR; TCRdb's copy has only in-frame clones and leaves some out. That table gives V, J and clone size, and the DNA gave D and trimming. The repertoire holds about 250,000 clones, with approximately 86% as singletons. The data were obtained in a study of blood T cell repertoires in COVID-19. At the level of the study: Sample material is recorded as cDNA or gDNA derived from T cells, B-cell-depleted T cells, or PBMCs.

The CDR3 has 13 amino acids. Trimming took 8 bases from V and 7 from J, leaving 17 bases between them. The V gene's germline CDR1 is MNHEY and CDR2 SVGAGI. This chain joins TRBV6-5 and TRBJ1-2; weak D call: TRBD1 (6 bases). The TCR was taken from an elderly man with acute or convalescent COVID-19. The sequenced material came from peripheral blood. The CDR3, as DNA: TGTGCCAGCGACTCAAACAGGGTCTCTGGCTACACCTTC. The encoded protein is CASDSNRVSGYTF.